These T cell receptor beta chains were read from a single sample in a study of CD8+ T cells in alopecia areata. Profiling relied on immunoSEQ multiplex PCR, and the TCRdb table lists in-frame clones only, not all of them. The table records approximately 100,000 clones, 60% of them present only once. The source was CD8+ T cells sorted from blood, collected between weeks 55 and 65, from a patient treated with tofacitinib. Receptor source: a human donor with alopecia areata. The conserved cysteine and the conserved F or W are not part of the CDR3 here. A D gene is named only where the DNA matches it firmly.

d_call j_call v_call cdr3_aa
- TRBJ2-2 TRBV11-2 ASTGRNTGELF
- TRBJ2-7 TRBV7-8 ASSLGAGYQDEQY
- TRBJ2-3 TRBV10-3 AISESWVRRPDTQY
TRBD2 TRBJ2-7 TRBV27 ASSGGTYEQY
- TRBJ1-6 TRBV27 ASSDTFNSPLH
TRBD2 TRBJ2-1 TRBV2 ASTLLGLAGGRSYNEQF
TRBD2 TRBJ2-1 TRBV9 ASSASGESSYNEQF
- TRBJ1-5 TRBV27 ASALNRVSPNQPQH
- TRBJ2-3 TRBV6-1 ASSEGRGRDTQY
- TRBJ1-2 TRBV4-1 ASSQRRHRRYGYT
- TRBJ2-3 TRBV27 ASSDQLRGLNTQY
- TRBJ2-1 TRBV30 AWSDLSYNEQF
- TRBJ1-2 TRBV7-9 ASTEGLNYGYT